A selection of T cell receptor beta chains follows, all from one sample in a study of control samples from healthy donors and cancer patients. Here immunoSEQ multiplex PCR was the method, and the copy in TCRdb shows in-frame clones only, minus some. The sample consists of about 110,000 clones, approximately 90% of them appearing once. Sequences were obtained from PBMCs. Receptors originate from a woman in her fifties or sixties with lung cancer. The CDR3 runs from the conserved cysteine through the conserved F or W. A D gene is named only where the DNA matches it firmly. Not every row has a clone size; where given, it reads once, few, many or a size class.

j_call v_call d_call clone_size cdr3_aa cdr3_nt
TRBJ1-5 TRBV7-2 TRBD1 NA CASSLGKGAGQPQHF TGTGCCAGCAGCTTAGGAAAGGGGGCAGGTCAGCCCCAGCATTTT
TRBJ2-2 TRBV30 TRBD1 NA CAFDRGLVSGELFF TGTGCCTTTGACAGGGGGCTGGTGTCGGGGGAGCTGTTTTTT
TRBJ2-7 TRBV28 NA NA CASRGGGSYEQYF TGTGCCAGCAGGGGCGGGGGCAGCTACGAGCAGTACTTC
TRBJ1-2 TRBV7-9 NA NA CASSLGLSYGYTF TGTGCCAGCAGCCTGGGTTTATCCTATGGCTACACCTTC
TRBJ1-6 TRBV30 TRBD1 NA CAWTIQGNSPLHF TGTGCCTGGACAATACAGGGGAATTCACCCCTCCACTTT
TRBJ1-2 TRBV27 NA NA CASSSLTANNYGYTF TGTGCCAGCAGTTCCTTGACAGCTAATAACTATGGCTACACCTTC
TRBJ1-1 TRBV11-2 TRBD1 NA CASSLGTGISEAFF TGTGCCAGCAGCTTAGGGACAGGAATAAGTGAAGCTTTCTTT
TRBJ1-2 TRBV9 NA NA CASSGSGGYGYTF TGTGCCAGCAGCGGGTCCGGGGGCTATGGCTACACCTTC
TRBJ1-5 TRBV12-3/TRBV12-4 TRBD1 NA CASRGTGYQPQHF TGTGCCAGCAGGGGGACAGGGTATCAGCCCCAGCATTTT
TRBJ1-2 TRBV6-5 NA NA CASIRTANANYGYTF TGTGCCAGCATCCGGACAGCCAACGCTAACTATGGCTACACCTTC
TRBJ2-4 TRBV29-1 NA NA CSVGDGIGNIQYF TGCAGCGTGGGGGACGGAATTGGTAACATTCAGTACTTC
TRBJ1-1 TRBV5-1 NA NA CASSLAANTEAFF TGCGCCAGCAGCTTGGCAGCGAACACTGAAGCTTTCTTT
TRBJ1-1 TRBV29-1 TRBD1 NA CSVRQGGDTEAFF TGCAGCGTACGACAGGGGGGGGACACTGAAGCTTTCTTT
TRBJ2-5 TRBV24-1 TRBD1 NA CATSAYRGGETQYF TGTGCCACCAGTGCTTACAGGGGCGGGGAGACCCAGTACTTC
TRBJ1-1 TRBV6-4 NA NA CASSSSEDTEAFF TGTGCCAGCAGCTCCAGCGAGGACACTGAAGCTTTCTTT
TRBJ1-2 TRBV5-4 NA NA CASSPPYAVRNYGYTF TGTGCCAGCAGCCCCCCGTATGCCGTCCGCAACTATGGCTACACCTTC
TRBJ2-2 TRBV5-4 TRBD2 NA CASTTGTTNTGELFF TGTGCCAGCACCACCGGGACTACTAACACCGGGGAGCTGTTTTTT
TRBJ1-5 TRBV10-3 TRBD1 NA CAAGLGQGSNQPQHF TGTGCCGCCGGTCTAGGACAGGGTAGCAATCAGCCCCAGCATTTT
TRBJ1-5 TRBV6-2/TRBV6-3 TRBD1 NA CASSQGQAPQPQHF TGTGCCAGCAGCCAGGGACAGGCACCTCAGCCCCAGCATTTT
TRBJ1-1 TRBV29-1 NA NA CSARPGDFF TGCAGCGCCCGGCCCGGGGATTTCTTT
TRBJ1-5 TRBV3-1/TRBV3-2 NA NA CASSHRGAEQPQHF TGTGCCAGCAGCCATCGGGGGGCTGAACAGCCCCAGCATTTT
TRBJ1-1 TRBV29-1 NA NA CSVELDSREAFF TGCAGCGTCGAACTTGACAGTCGTGAAGCTTTCTTT
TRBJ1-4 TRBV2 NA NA CASSDSWGVYEKLFF TGTGCCAGCAGTGATTCGTGGGGGGTGTATGAAAAACTGTTTTTT
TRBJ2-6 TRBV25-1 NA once CASSLTNVLTF TGTGCCAGCAGTCTCACCAACGTCCTGACTTTC
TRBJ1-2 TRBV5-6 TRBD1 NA CASSPTGTYGYTF TGTGCCAGCAGCCCGACAGGGACCTATGGCTACACCTTC
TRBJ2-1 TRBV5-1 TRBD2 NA CASSLELAGINEQFF TGCGCCAGCAGCTTGGAACTAGCGGGAATCAATGAGCAGTTCTTC